The 10 T cell receptor beta chains reported below all come from one sample, sequenced in a study of vaccination and CD4 T cells after COVID-19. The Oncomine TCR Beta short-read assay generated sequence data from the DNA of cultured CD4+ T cells. TCRdb redid the calling of the PCR reads with MiXCR, one entry per CDR3 protein. The table records fewer than 9,500 distinct CDR3 sequences, just under 55% of them present only once. The antigens these receptors bind are not known. Indicated treatment: approximately nine-day PBMC culture with coronavirus spike peptide pools or control peptides (ViraFEST assay). Material for sequencing was CD4+ T cells from blood, cultured in vitro. The origin of the receptors is a human donor who had recovered from COVID-19.

The V and J genes are TRBV11-3 and TRBJ2-5; D gene ambiguous. This CDR3 is 14 amino acids long. Trimming shortened V by 5 bases and J by 4 bases, and 14 bases separated the two germline ends. Germline CDR1 SGHNT, CDR2 YENEEA. CDR3 in DNA: TGTGCCAGCAGCACTACACACCTTGCAGAGACCCAGTACTTC. Translated: CASSTTHLAETQYF.

This clonotype was observed a handful of times. The rearrangement joins TRBV27 to TRBJ2-7, with D unresolved. Germline V gene sequence: CDR1 MNHEY, CDR2 SMNVEV (reference sequence). V was clipped by 6 bases and J by 2 bases, with 17 bases between them. This CDR3 spans 15 amino acids. CDR3 residues: CASSRSLLGTYEQYF. CDR3 coding DNA: TGTGCCAGCAGCCGATCTCTCCTGGGGACCTACGAGCAGTACTTC.

This clonotype was detected a few times. The J gene is TRBJ1-1, the V gene TRBV19, with D perhaps matching TRBD1 (5 bases). The CDR3 has 15 residues. The germline V and J ends were trimmed by 5 bases and 3 bases, with 16 bases remaining between them. Germline CDR1 LNHDA, CDR2 SQIVND (reference sequence). Here the CDR3 DNA reads TGTGCCAGTAGTGGCCCAGGGCTGGGGGACACTGAAGCTTTCTTT. Translating gives CASSGPGLGDTEAFF. Full variable domain (rest looked up from reference TRBV19 and TRBJ1-1): DGGITQSPKYLFRKEGQNVTLSCEQNLNHDAMYWYRQDPGQGLRLIYYSQIVNDFQKGDIAEGYSVSREKKESFPLTVTSAQKNPTAFYLCASSGPGLGDTEAFFGQGTRLTVV.

This clonotype was counted only a few times. The chain combines TRBV29-1 with TRBJ1-1, with 8 bases that match TRBD1. The CDR3 extends over 13 amino acids. Germline CDR1 reads SQVTM; CDR2 reads ANQGSEA. Trimming took 7 bases from V and 8 from J; bases not matched to a gene: 12. CDR3 nucleotide sequence: TGCAGCGGAACCGGGACAGGAACCGCCGAAGCTTTCTTT. Protein sequence: CSGTGTGTAEAFF.

V is TRBV3-1 and J is TRBJ1-3; no clear D. In germline, CDR1 is LGHDT, CDR2 YNNKEL (reference sequence). The V and J ends lost 6 bases and 0 bases respectively, with 9 bases between them. The CDR3 sequence is 14 residues long. The CDR3 sequence is CASSGSYSGNTIYF. The DNA for the CDR3 is TGTGCCAGCAGTGGGTCTTACTCTGGAAACACCATATATTTT. Full variable domain (missing parts from reference TRBV3-1 and TRBJ1-3): DTAVSQTPKYLVTQMGNDKSIKCEQNLGHDTMYWYKQDSKKFLKIMFSYNNKELIINETVPNRFSPKSPDKAHLNLHINSLELGDSAVYFCASSGSYSGNTIYFGEGSWLTVV.

J is TRBJ1-1 and V is TRBV7-8, with D unresolved. The V end lost 6 bases, the J end lost 0 bases, and 11 bases lay between the germline ends. Germline-derived CDR1 and CDR2 are SGHVS and FQNEAQ. The CDR3 extends over 14 amino acids. For the CDR3, the DNA is TGTGCCAGCAGGTACAACTGGTTGAACACTGAAGCTTTCTTT. Amino acid sequence: CASRYNWLNTEAFF. Drawing the rest from reference TRBV7-8 and TRBJ1-1, the complete variable domain is GAGVSQSPRYKVAKRGQDVALRCDPISGHVSLFWYQQALGQGPEFLTYFQNEAQLDKSGLPSDRFFAERPEGSVSTLKIQRTQQEDSAVYLCASRYNWLNTEAFFGQGTRLTVV.

The rearrangement links TRBV21-1 to TRBJ2-7; TRBD1, the table's D call, was not compared with the DNA. TRBV21-1 is described as a pseudogene. CDR3 length equals 21 residues. The CDR3 DNA is TGTGCCAGCAGCAAGATAAGGGAAGTGAAGGGGTCAGTTGGACGTCTCTACGAGCAGTACTTC. Amino acid sequence: CASSKIREVKGSVGRLYEQYF.

J is TRBJ2-7 and V is TRBV24-1; TRBD1 matches 7 bases. With V trimmed by 0 bases and J by 3 bases, 1 base remained unmatched. The CDR3 is made up of 14 amino acids. Germline CDR1 and CDR2: KGHDR and SFDVKD. The CDR3 bases are TGTGCCACCAGTGATTTGCACAGGGGCTACGAGCAGTACTTC. The encoded protein is CATSDLHRGYEQYF.

V gene TRBV12-3 or TRBV12-4 combines with J gene TRBJ2-1; 9 bases fit TRBD2. The CDR3 sequence is 15 residues long. J lost 5 bases, V lost 4 bases, and 6 bases had no gene match. CDR3 sequence (DNA): TGTGCCAGCAGTTCCAGTAGCGGGGGAAACAATGAGCAGTTCTTC. Its protein is CASSSSSGGNNEQFF.

This clonotype showed up just a few times. This sequence joins TRBV6-1 and TRBJ1-6; no firm D call. There are 15 residues in the CDR3. Germline lookup yields CDR1 MNHNS and CDR2 SASEGT. Deletions cut 6 bases from V and 8 bases from J, with 17 bases between. CDR3 region: CASRPRSRAYSPLHF. Here the CDR3 DNA reads TGTGCCAGCAGGCCCCGGTCCCGCGCTTATTCACCCCTCCACTTT.